What follows are 27 T cell receptor beta chains derived from one specimen sequenced in a study of CD8 T cells in Susac syndrome. About 0.45 to 1 ug RNA was reverse transcribed with random hexamers. TCRdb reanalysed the immunoSEQ multiplex PCR reads using MiXCR and keeps one entry per CDR3 protein. This table holds a few hundred thousand distinct CDR3 sequences, approximately 95% found once. The sequenced material came from CD4+ T cells from PBMCs. Every receptor here comes from a human donor with multiple sclerosis.

This clonotype came up a few times. V usage is TRBV9 and J usage is TRBJ2-1; possibly TRBD1 or TRBD2 for D (5 bases each). The ends were cut back, 3 bases at V and 4 bases at J, with 14 bases in the middle. CDR3 length: 15 amino acids. Per germline, CDR1 SGDLS and CDR2 YYNGEE. CDR3 nucleotide sequence: TGTGCCAGCAGCGCTACGGGGCCTTCGTACAATGAGCAGTTCTTC. This codes for CASSATGPSYNEQFF.

The rearrangement joins TRBV20-1 to TRBJ1-1; D is ambiguous. The germline V gene encodes CDR1 DFQATT and CDR2 SNEGSKA (reference sequence). The CDR3 has 10 residues. V shed 2 bases and J shed 8 bases, with 6 bases lying between them. The CDR3 bases are TGCAGTGCTAGAACGACAGAAGCTTTCTTT. Protein sequence: CSARTTEAFF.

V gene TRBV9 combines with J gene TRBJ2-7, with 11 bases aligning to TRBD2. CDR1 and CDR2 (germline): SGDLS, YYNGEE. Losses at the gene ends were 3 bases for V and 2 bases for J; bases not matched to a gene: 7. The CDR3 is 16 amino acids. Written as DNA, the CDR3 is TGTGCCAGCAGCGCCTCCGGGACTAGCGGCACCTACGAGCAGTACTTC. Translating it yields CASSASGTSGTYEQYF.

Only a few counts were recorded for this clonotype. The genes are TRBV7-3 and TRBJ2-6; unclear D gene. Germline V gives CDR1 SGHTA, CDR2 FQGTGA. Trimming shortened V by 2 bases and J by 4 bases, and 9 bases separated the two germline ends. This CDR3 is 15 amino acids long. CDR3 sequence: CASSLGPAGANVLTF. The CDR3 region has the DNA TGTGCCAGCAGCTTAGGTCCGGCCGGGGCCAACGTCCTGACTTTC.

The chain carries TRBV20-1 and TRBJ2-7, with 7 bases that match TRBD1. Germline trimming cut 0 bases from V and 2 bases from J; bases unmatched to any gene: 10. CDR3 length: 16 amino acids. Germline values: CDR1 DFQATT, CDR2 SNEGSKA (reference sequence). The CDR3 loop is CSARDRGTGVTYEQYF. The DNA for the CDR3 is TGCAGTGCTAGAGATCGAGGAACAGGGGTTACCTACGAGCAGTACTTC.

The chain couples TRBV11-2 to TRBJ2-7, with TRBD1 matching 8 bases. The CDR3 spans 14 residues. Germline CDR1 reads SGHAT; CDR2 reads FQNNGV. The junction had 14 bases not matched to a gene; V was cut back by 7 bases and J by 9 bases. CDR3 sequence (DNA): TGTGCCAGCAAGGCAGGGGGCGTAACGAGCGGGCAGTACTTC. This translates into CASKAGGVTSGQYF.

The V call is TRBV20-1, the J call TRBJ2-7, with D perhaps TRBD2 (6 bases). The CDR3 is 13 residues long. Germline V gene sequence: CDR1 DFQATT, CDR2 SNEGSKA (reference sequence). V was trimmed by 3 bases and J by 4 bases, leaving 13 bases between them. The CDR3 sequence is CSASGRRGYEQYF. The CDR3, as DNA: TGCAGTGCTAGCGGCAGGAGGGGTTACGAGCAGTACTTC.

V gene TRBV23-1 combines with J gene TRBJ1-1; D not resolved. TRBV23-1 is noted as an ORF with a role that remains uncertain. The V and J ends lost 3 bases and 3 bases respectively, with 8 bases between them. The CDR3 has 13 amino acids. CDR3 sequence: CASSHTRHTEAFF. CDR3 coding DNA: TGCGCCAGCAGTCACACCCGGCACACTGAAGCTTTCTTT.

CDR3 amino acids: CASSLGYGRYNEQFF. The DNA of the CDR3 is TGTGCCAGCAGCTTAGGTTACGGCAGATACAATGAGCAGTTCTTC. The chain combines TRBV7-3 with TRBJ2-1; D gene ambiguous. The germline V gene has CDR1 SGHTA and CDR2 FQGTGA. V was shortened by 2 bases and J by 4 bases, with 12 bases between the two germline ends. The CDR3 runs to 15 residues. Full variable domain (remainder filled in from reference TRBV7-3 and TRBJ2-1): GAGVSQTPSNKVTEKGKYVELRCDPISGHTALYWYRQSLGQGPEFLIYFQGTGAADDSGLPNDRFFAVRPEGSVSTLKIQRTERGDSAVYLCASSLGYGRYNEQFFGPGTRLTVL.

The chain employs TRBV2 and TRBJ2-7, with D perhaps TRBD1 (6 bases). The CDR3 extends over 13 amino acids. V lost 8 bases to trimming and J lost 2 bases, with 13 bases between them. Germline V gene lookup returns CDR1 SNHLY and CDR2 FYNNEI. CDR3 nucleotide sequence: TGTGCCAGCCGCCGGGACATAGCCTACGAGCAGTACTTC. Translated: CASRRDIAYEQYF.

The rearrangement links TRBV20-1 to TRBJ1-5; 8 bases line up with TRBD1. CDR3 length equals 13 residues. Germline V gives CDR1 DFQATT, CDR2 SNEGSKA (reference sequence). Trimming removed 6 bases from V and 2 bases from J; junction bases left unmatched: 3. CDR3 sequence (DNA): TGCAGTGCCCAGGACAGGGGCAATCAGCCCCAGCATTTT. It yields the protein CSAQDRGNQPQHF.

The rearrangement joins TRBV5-6 to TRBJ2-5, with a tentative D call TRBD2 (5 bases). The germline V gene has CDR1 SGHDT and CDR2 YYEEEE. Trimming stripped 1 base from V and 5 bases from J, with 15 bases between. This CDR3 is 15 amino acids long. DNA of the CDR3: TGTGCCAGCAGCTTGAGGCGGACTCCGGACGAGACCCAGTACTTC. This translates into CASSLRRTPDETQYF.

The chain employs TRBV29-1 and TRBJ2-3, with a possible D match to TRBD1 (6 bases). Germline V CDR1 and CDR2: SQVTM, ANQGSEA. Trimming left V 7 bases short and J 1 base short, with 15 bases between. The CDR3 runs to 14 residues. The CDR3 reads CSAGGQGGTDTQYF. DNA for the CDR3: TGCAGCGCTGGGGGCCAGGGAGGCACAGATACGCAGTATTTT.

This CDR3 reads CSVVVYEQYF. CDR3 DNA sequence: TGCAGCGTTGTGGTTTACGAGCAGTACTTC. The chain has TRBV29-1 and TRBJ2-7; D is unclear. The CDR3 has 10 residues. V lost 4 bases and J 4 bases, leaving 5 bases between the germline ends. Germline V gene lookup returns CDR1 SQVTM and CDR2 ANQGSEA.

V and J are TRBV12-3 or TRBV12-4 and TRBJ1-5; no definite D call. There are 13 residues in the CDR3. Trimming cost V 7 bases and J 5 bases, with 12 bases left between them. The CDR3 nucleotides read TGTGCCAGCAAGGATACCCGCCATCAGCCCCAGCATTTT. It encodes CASKDTRHQPQHF.

The V and J genes are TRBV18 and TRBJ1-1; possibly TRBD1 for D (6 bases). This CDR3 has 13 residues. Trimming left V 4 bases short and J 3 bases short, with 9 bases between. Germline assignment: CDR1 KGHSH and CDR2 LQKENI. This CDR3 is CASSQGVDTEAFF. The CDR3 DNA sequence: TGTGCCAGCTCACAGGGGGTGGACACTGAAGCTTTCTTT.

The chain couples TRBV29-1 to TRBJ1-1; 8 bases agree with TRBD1. This CDR3 is 14 amino acids long. Trimming removed 3 bases from V and 0 bases from J; junction bases left unmatched: 3. Per the germline V gene, CDR1 is SQVTM and CDR2 is ANQGSEA. CDR3 nucleotide sequence: TGCAGCGTTGAGAGGACAGGGTTGAACACTGAAGCTTTCTTT. As protein: CSVERTGLNTEAFF.

The chain employs TRBV7-8 and TRBJ1-5; D call uncertain. CDR1 is SGHVS, CDR2 FQNEAQ, per germline. The CDR3 runs to 14 residues. The V gene lost 5 bases and the J gene lost 3 bases, with 11 bases spanning the gap. CDR3 in amino acids: CASSGQRDNQPQHF. The CDR3 DNA reads TGTGCCAGCAGCGGCCAACGGGACAATCAGCCCCAGCATTTT.

The rearrangement links TRBV29-1 to TRBJ2-1; 7 nucleotides agree with TRBD2. Trimming took 3 bases from V and 8 from J; bases not matched to a gene: 10. CDR1 and CDR2 from the germline V gene are SQVTM and ANQGSEA. The CDR3 consists of 14 residues. CDR3 sequence (DNA): TGCAGCGTTGATCATGGGCCTGGGGGGGATGAGCAGTTCTTC. This translates into CSVDHGPGGDEQFF.

The chain has TRBV20-1 and TRBJ1-6, with D perhaps TRBD1 (6 bases). The germline gives CDR1 DFQATT, CDR2 SNEGSKA (reference sequence). The CDR3 extends over 14 amino acids. Trimming took 2 bases from V and 6 from J, leaving 11 bases between them. As DNA, the CDR3 is TGCAGTGCTAGACTACAGGGTGGTAATTCACCCCTCCACTTT. It specifies CSARLQGGNSPLHF.

This chain joins TRBV27 and TRBJ2-3, with 11 bases matching TRBD2. Losses at the gene ends were 5 bases for V and 3 bases for J; bases not matched to a gene: 7. This CDR3 region has 16 residues. The germline gives CDR1 MNHEY, CDR2 SMNVEV (reference sequence). This CDR3 is CASSPVAGGITDTQYF. Written as DNA, the CDR3 is TGTGCCAGCAGTCCAGTAGCGGGGGGGATTACAGATACGCAGTATTTT.

This clonotype was picked up one time. The chain couples TRBV6-5 to TRBJ1-1; 7 bases are a match to TRBD1. In germline, CDR1 is MNHEY, CDR2 SVGAGI. This CDR3 is 15 amino acids long. The trim removed 1 base at V and 5 bases at J, leaving 7 bases unmatched. The chain's CDR3 is CASSYFQGVGTEAFF. The CDR3, as DNA: TGTGCCAGCAGTTACTTCCAGGGGGTTGGGACTGAAGCTTTCTTT.

The rearrangement uses TRBV5-1 and TRBJ2-3; D possibly corresponds to TRBD2 (6 bases). The CDR3 loop spans 14 amino acids. Germline values: CDR1 SGHRS, CDR2 YFSETQ. V shed 2 bases and J shed 4 bases, with 11 bases lying between them. The CDR3 here is CASSFGGKADTQYF. In DNA form, the CDR3 reads TGCGCCAGCAGCTTCGGGGGAAAGGCAGATACGCAGTATTTT.

The chain has TRBV3-1 and TRBJ2-7; a weak D match, TRBD1 (5 bases). V lost 5 bases to trimming and J lost 2 bases, with 19 bases between them. Per germline, CDR1 LGHDT and CDR2 YNNKEL (reference sequence). This CDR3 comprises 16 residues. The CDR3 DNA reads as TGTGCCAGCAGCAAGGGGATGACTTTCCCCCCCTACGAGCAGTACTTC. It is translated as CASSKGMTFPPYEQYF.

The V gene is TRBV29-1, the J gene TRBJ1-2; D gene uncertain. The CDR3 consists of 10 residues. V dropped 6 bases and J dropped 7 bases, with 9 bases sitting between them. CDR1 is SQVTM, CDR2 ANQGSEA, per germline. The CDR3 loop is CSVHGPGYTF. In DNA, the CDR3 is TGCAGCGTCCATGGCCCTGGCTACACCTTC.

This chain connects TRBV7-8 to TRBJ2-7, with 7 bases matching TRBD1. V trimming: 5 bases; J trimming: 0 bases; junction bases outside the gene matches: 1. In germline, CDR1 is SGHVS, CDR2 FQNEAQ. This CDR3 has 13 amino acids. The CDR3: CASSRDSSYEQYF. The CDR3 DNA is TGTGCCAGCAGCCGGGACAGCTCCTACGAGCAGTACTTC.

V is TRBV29-1 and J is TRBJ1-1, with D unclear. Germline CDR1 SQVTM, CDR2 ANQGSEA. Trimming pared 7 bases from V and 0 bases from J, leaving 24 bases between. This CDR3 has 17 residues. The DNA of the CDR3 is TGCAGCGCCTCGCCTCGTTGGGGTCGAGGATTGAACACTGAAGCTTTCTTT. It specifies CSASPRWGRGLNTEAFF.